This paragraph covers one T cell receptor beta chain sequence. Its antigen is still unknown. The record originates from a study of graft-versus-host responses after intestinal transplantation. Whole-study context: Transplant recipients had multivisceral, liver-intestinal, or isolated intestinal grafts. Overall study findings and caveats: Early post-transplant HvG declines showed an association with peak circulating GvH clone levels. Marrow from the recipient contained GvH clones, some of which had appeared first in ileum or blood. Where graft-donor T cell macrochimerism was present, patients had high graft-versus-host to host-versus-graft clonal ratios in allografts.

Here immunoSEQ multiplex PCR was the method, and the copy in TCRdb shows in-frame clones only, minus some. The top ten clones hold roughly 0.24% of a sample with over 100,000 clones, 85% to 95% of them seen once. Germline loops: CDR1 MNHEY, CDR2 SVGAGI. The junction had 4 bases not matched to a gene; V was cut back by 5 bases and J by 5 bases. The CDR3 sequence is 14 residues long. The rearrangement uses TRBV6-5 and TRBJ1-5; TRBD1 matches 9 bases. The sequence derives from a human donor who was the organ donor for an intestinal transplant. The input for sequencing was unstimulated CD4+ T cells sorted from spleen or lymph node cells, taken before transplant. The DNA for the CDR3 is TGTGCCAGCAGTGGCCGGGACAGGGATCAGCCCCAGCATTTT. Translation: CASSGRDRDQPQHF.